The clone carrying this T cell receptor (beta chain) was counted only a few times. Using a J-beta primer mix together with a sample-barcoded 5' primer, a second PCR was run for roughly 6 to 12 cycles. TCRdb re-called the 5' RACE reads with MiXCR, one entry per CDR3 protein. The sample consists of about 1.6 million distinct CDR3 sequences, about 32% of them appearing once. The CDR3 covers 14 residues. The germline gives CDR1 SGDLS, CDR2 YYNGEE. V was clipped by 4 bases and J by 4 bases, with 13 bases between them. The source of the sample is a study of blood T cells in healthy people across ages. The chain links TRBV9 to TRBJ2-3; D is perhaps TRBD1 (5 bases). Sequencing was performed on blood. The origin of this receptor is a woman aged 30 to 39 in good health. In DNA, the CDR3 is TGTGCCAGCAGCCCTCGACAGTTCGCAGATACGCAGTATTTT. Translating it yields CASSPRQFADTQYF.